This TCR beta chain was recovered during a study of PD-1 blockade in classical Hodgkin lymphoma (dated by TCRdb to 2018 to 2020). Regarding the research as a whole: Nivolumab dosing was 3 mg/kg intravenously every 2 weeks, continuing until either disease progression or unacceptable toxicity. A peripheral blood immune signature of response to PD-1 blockade in classical Hodgkin lymphoma was defined using TCR beta sequencing and CyTOF.

The time point tag for this specimen amounts to: cycle 1 day 1 (C1D1), immediately before nivolumab initiation. Relapse after autologous stem cell transplantation had occurred in all trial patients, and cohorts A, B and C were distinguished by prior brentuximab vedotin exposure. A Miltenyi CD4+ T cell isolation kit was used for magnetic negative selection to purify CD4+ T cells from thawed PBMCs. A total of around 59 patients with relapsed/refractory classical Hodgkin lymphoma made up the trial cohort, and each patient's best overall response was complete response, partial response or progressive disease. Single-agent nivolumab was administered to trial patients in the multi-cohort phase II CheckMate 205 trial. An independent review committee assessed best overall response by applying the 2007 International Working Group response criteria. PBMCs from the trial were collected at three points: immediately before nivolumab initiation (C1D1), and during therapy at cycle 2 day 1 and cycle 4 day 1. Peripheral blood was collected in 8 mL Vacutainer Cell Preparation Tubes, from which PBMCs were isolated by centrifugation and then cryopreserved. Purified CD4+ and CD8+ fractions were prepared only for cases where an additional PBMC sample was available. Magnetically labelled cells were removed on LS columns in a quadroMACS separator, and the flow-through was collected as the purified fraction.

About this clone itself: Its antigen is not yet known. Per-base quality was not reported, and no clone a single base away is much larger than it.

Ends trimmed: V by 3 bases, J by 2 bases; bases unmatched to a gene: 1. The germline V gene gives CDR1 as MDHEN and CDR2 as SYDVKM. From the cysteine up to the phenylalanine, the CDR3 has a length of 14 residues. Just the 42-base CDR3 DNA is kept, in frame starting at base 1. The Qiagen DNeasy kit was used to extract genomic DNA from unsorted PBMCs and from the negatively selected CD4+ and CD8+ fractions. Using primers that anneal to V and J segments, immunoSEQ multiplex PCR amplified the TCR beta CDR3 regions. A synthetic immune receptor repertoire was used to minimize amplification bias, and any remaining bias was removed computationally after sequencing. In the authors' own workflow: Repertoire diversity was quantified as the Shannon entropy index using custom Python scripts. The unsorted, CD4+ and CD8+ repertoires were each analyzed separately, with the exception of combined analyses, where CD4+ and CD8+ sequences were merged in silico. Clonal expansion was defined as a frequency increase of at least 2-fold after treatment compared with C1D1, and clones undetected at baseline were assigned a pseudocount of 0.5. Singleton clones were defined as clones with 0 or 1 copy at C1D1, and non-singleton clones were defined as clones with 2 or more copies. By matching protein sequences in sorted samples from the same patient, clones expanded in unsorted samples were annotated as CD4+, CD8+ or unknown. Wilcoxon tests on paired samples were used to test changes in diversity from C1D1 to C4D1. TCRdb's version of the immuneACCESS table is confined to in-frame rearrangements and falls short of the full clone set. An unresolved V gene accounts for under half of the shortfall where checked; the remainder is of unknown origin. D and trimming were read from the DNA, whereas the V and J calls and clone size are those reported in that table. Present in this sample are 15,000 or so clones, approximately 86% of which were seen just once. The ten largest clonotypes hold 1% of the sample.

The research as a whole found: Trial patients achieving complete response had baseline diversity similar to newly diagnosed patients, whereas partial responders and progressors had significantly lower diversity. The study was restricted to a single clinical trial cohort, and the causes of repertoire differences, possibly disease activity or prior therapy, were left undefined. Lower diversity was observed in patients in whom nivolumab was started less than 1 year after ASCT, and these patients were excluded from later analyses so that confounding by immune reconstitution would be avoided. By C4D1, a significant rise was seen in CD4+ TCR diversity but not in CD8+ TCR diversity (p=0.0027 vs p=0.16), and the rise was most apparent among complete responders (p=0.02). Baseline TCR diversity was reported to be lower in newly diagnosed patients than in healthy donors, and even lower in relapsed/refractory patients.

The chain joins TRBV28 to TRBJ2-3; 8 middle bases align to TRBD1. Sequencing used CD4+ T cells from blood, obtained at baseline. The source is a human donor with classical Hodgkin lymphoma. In nucleotide form, the sequence is TGTGCCAGCAGTTTGGGACAGGACACAGATACGCAGTATTTT. It translates to CASSLGQDTDTQYF.